These 23 T cell receptor beta chains originate from one sample sequenced in a study of T cell changes during pregnancy in multiple sclerosis (dated by TCRdb to about 2019). Preparation of the library involved the immunoSEQ multiplex PCR assay. As stored in TCRdb, this immuneACCESS dataset retains in-frame rearrangements with V and J assigned. A fraction of the clones does not appear; measured against another copy, unresolved V genes explain less than half of the discrepancy, and the remainder lacks a known reason. The sample data list 40,000 to 45,000 clones, and roughly 94% of these were observed just once. The ten largest make up under 2% of the sample. The sample consisted of peripheral blood, taken in the third trimester of pregnancy. The receptors were sampled from a female donor with multiple sclerosis, enrolled in a pregnancy study.

V is TRBV5-8 and J is TRBJ2-5; 7 bases are a match to TRBD1. Germline-derived CDR1 and CDR2 are SGHTS and YDEGEE. V was pared by 3 bases and J by 2 bases, with 4 bases of the junction left unmatched. The CDR3 has 14 amino acids. In nucleotides, the CDR3 is TGTGCCAGCAGCTCCGGACAGGCACAAGAGACCCAGTACTTC. Encoded protein: CASSSGQAQETQYF.

The rearrangement links TRBV19 to TRBJ2-1; 12 bases are a match to TRBD2. The CDR3 is made up of 15 amino acids. Unmatched junction bases numbered 7, after V lost 6 bases and J lost 7 bases. CDR1 is LNHDA and CDR2 is SQIVND in the germline V gene (reference sequence). The CDR3 region has the DNA TGTGCCAGTAGGTCACTAGCGGGAGGAAAGAATGAGCAGTTCTTC. Translated: CASRSLAGGKNEQFF.

V is TRBV5-1 and J is TRBJ2-7; a weak D match, TRBD1 (6 bases). Germline assignment: CDR1 SGHRS and CDR2 YFSETQ. This CDR3 spans 15 amino acids. The V end was cut by 5 bases, the J end by 1 base, with 16 bases between. The CDR3, as DNA: TGCGCCAGCAGTCCAGGGGCTCAACTATCCTACGAGCAGTACTTC. Translation gives CASSPGAQLSYEQYF.

The table lists this clone with a count of one. The chain combines TRBV5-1 with TRBJ1-1; perhaps TRBD1 as D (6 bases). The germline gives CDR1 SGHRS, CDR2 YFSETQ. The CDR3 extends over 18 amino acids. The V gene lost 0 bases and the J gene lost 3 bases, with 21 bases spanning the gap. CDR3 region: CASSLAVRGRPVDTEAFF. The CDR3 bases are TGCGCCAGCAGCTTGGCCGTCAGGGGACGACCGGTGGACACTGAAGCTTTCTTT.

The chain has TRBV25-1 and TRBJ1-2; 7 nucleotides align to TRBD1. Germline-derived CDR1 and CDR2 are MGHDK and SYGVNS. After removal of 2 bases from V and 3 bases from J, the junction contained 6 bases not matched to a gene. The CDR3 covers 15 residues. This CDR3 reads CASSETAGQYYGYTF. CDR3 bases: TGTGCCAGCAGTGAAACGGCGGGACAGTACTATGGCTACACCTTC.

The chain carries TRBV28 and TRBJ2-5; 8 bases match TRBD1. The end of the DNA fits TRBJ2-7 better, so the J call may be wrong. CDR3 size: 16 residues. Germline V gene sequence: CDR1 MDHEN, CDR2 SYDVKM. CDR3 sequence reads: CASSTRTGMGVDEQYF. CDR3 DNA sequence: TGTGCCAGCAGTACAAGGACAGGGATGGGGGTAGACGAGCAGTACTTC.

This clone was detected once. The chain couples TRBV7-3 to TRBJ2-3; 10 positions match TRBD2. This CDR3 spans 15 amino acids. In germline, CDR1 is SGHTA, CDR2 FQGTGA. V dropped 3 bases and J dropped 7; count of bases not matched to a gene: 7. The CDR3 reads CASSFGSGGYYTQYF. In DNA form, the CDR3 reads TGTGCCAGCAGCTTTGGTAGCGGGGGGTATTATACGCAGTATTTT.

A single count supports this clone. J is TRBJ1-2 and V is TRBV11-2; D might be TRBD1 (5 bases). Germline CDR1 SGHAT, CDR2 FQNNGV. The CDR3 spans 15 residues. Trimming shortened V by 0 bases and J by 2 bases, and 10 bases separated the two germline ends. The CDR3 protein is CASSLEGKGNYGYTF. CDR3 nucleotide sequence: TGTGCCAGCAGCTTAGAGGGAAAGGGGAACTATGGCTACACCTTC.

The chain employs TRBV6-1 and TRBJ2-6; 7 bases map to TRBD1. Germline CDR1 MNHNS, CDR2 SASEGT. With V trimmed by 8 bases and J by 0 bases, 4 bases remained unmatched. The CDR3 runs to 15 residues. In DNA, the CDR3 is TGTGCCAGCGGGGACAGCCTCTCTGGGGCCAACGTCCTGACTTTC. It is translated as CASGDSLSGANVLTF.

The chain combines TRBV2 with TRBJ1-2, with D perhaps matching TRBD1 (5 bases). This CDR3 spans 15 amino acids. Germline V CDR1 and CDR2: SNHLY, FYNNEI. Trimming shortened V by 6 bases and J by 0 bases, and 14 bases separated the two germline ends. The DNA for the CDR3 is TGTGCCAGCAGGGGGCAGACCCTCGCTAACTATGGCTACACCTTC. It is translated as CASRGQTLANYGYTF.

This rearrangement joins TRBV28 to TRBJ1-5; D uncertain. In germline, CDR1 is MDHEN, CDR2 SYDVKM. The V end was cut by 10 bases, the J end by 5 bases, with 18 bases between. There are 14 residues in the CDR3. The CDR3 here is CATEHTETDQPQHF. CDR3 sequence (DNA): TGTGCCACCGAGCATACAGAGACCGATCAGCCCCAGCATTTT.

This sequence joins TRBV7-9 and TRBJ1-3, with 7 bases lining up with TRBD1. CDR1 SEHNR and CDR2 FQNEAQ come from the germline V gene (reference sequence). V shed 5 bases, J shed 0 bases, and the junction held 4 bases outside the gene matches. The CDR3 consists of 15 residues. CDR3 loop: CASSEGQNSGNTIYF. DNA of the CDR3: TGTGCCAGCAGCGAGGGACAGAACTCTGGAAACACCATATATTTT.

The chain carries TRBV15 and TRBJ2-1; possibly TRBD2 for D (5 bases). Germline V gene data show CDR1 as LNHNV and CDR2 as YYDKDF (reference sequence). V was pared by 0 bases and J by 7 bases, with 13 bases between. There are 15 residues in the CDR3. CDR3 coding DNA: TGTGCCACCAGCAGAGAGGGCCCTCGGGGAAATGAGCAGTTCTTC. This sequence encodes CATSREGPRGNEQFF.

This rearrangement joins TRBV29-1 to TRBJ2-7, with a weak D call TRBD1 (6 bases). Germline CDR1 SQVTM, CDR2 ANQGSEA. This CDR3 has 13 amino acids. Trimming removed 7 bases from V and 2 bases from J, with 15 bases in between. In nucleotides, the CDR3 is TGCAGCGGACGCTCGGGACACACCTACGAGCAGTACTTC. Translating gives CSGRSGHTYEQYF.

The chain couples TRBV11-2 to TRBJ2-3; 12 nucleotides align to TRBD2. Trimming took 4 bases from V and 0 from J; bases not matched to a gene: 5. CDR1 and CDR2 (germline): SGHAT, FQNNGV. CDR3 length: 17 amino acids. In nucleotides, the CDR3 is TGTGCCAGCAGCTCTCGCGGGACTAGCGGGAGCACAGATACGCAGTATTTT. Its protein is CASSSRGTSGSTDTQYF.

The rearrangement uses TRBV25-1 and TRBJ1-3, with D maybe TRBD1 (6 bases). CDR1 and CDR2 (germline): MGHDK, SYGVNS. This CDR3 contains 13 residues. V dropped 6 bases and J dropped 0 bases, with 6 bases sitting between them. The CDR3 protein is CASRGGSGNTIYF. The CDR3 DNA sequence: TGTGCCAGCAGAGGGGGCTCTGGAAACACCATATATTTT.

This clone appeared a single time. The chain combines TRBV12-5 with TRBJ2-3; 9 bases map to TRBD2. Germline CDR1 is LGHNT and CDR2 is FRNRAP. The CDR3 covers 17 residues. J gave up 1 base and V 4 bases, and 9 bases lay outside the gene matches. The CDR3 loop reads CASGSPGAGGGTDTQYF. CDR3 nucleotides: TGTGCTAGTGGTTCCCCAGGGGCGGGGGGGGGCACAGATACGCAGTATTTT.

The V call is TRBV19, the J call TRBJ1-6; weak D call: TRBD1 (5 bases). Trimming removed 2 bases from V and 8 bases from J, with 10 bases in between. The germline gives CDR1 LNHDA, CDR2 SQIVND (reference sequence). The length of the CDR3 is 14 residues. The CDR3 here is CASSIPRADSPLHF. The CDR3 DNA reads as TGTGCCAGTAGTATACCCAGGGCTGATTCACCCCTCCACTTT.

As concerns this clone: Additional DNA sequences in this sample encode the identical CDR3. The rearrangement links TRBV7-7 to TRBJ2-7; TRBD1 matches 11 bases. CDR3 length equals 14 residues. The J segment lost 2 bases and the V segment lost 3 bases, leaving 0 bases of the junction unmatched. From germline, CDR1 is SSHAT and CDR2 FNYEAQ (reference sequence). The CDR3 here is CASSLGQGAYEQYF. The CDR3 bases are TGTGCCAGCAGCTTGGGACAGGGGGCCTACGAGCAGTACTTC.

J is TRBJ1-1 and V is TRBV18, with a tentative D call TRBD1 (6 bases). With 6 bases removed from V and 2 bases from J, the gap between germline ends came to 13 bases. CDR1 and CDR2 from the germline V gene are KGHSH and LQKENI. This CDR3 contains 14 residues. This CDR3 reads CASSPTGINTEAFF. The CDR3 nucleotides read TGTGCCAGCTCCCCAACAGGGATAAACACTGAAGCTTTCTTT.

The chain couples TRBV6-5 to TRBJ1-1; TRBD1 agrees at 8 bases. Germline assignment: CDR1 MNHEY and CDR2 SVGAGI. This CDR3 region has 12 residues. V dropped 2 bases and J dropped 12; count of bases not matched to a gene: 5. The CDR3 region has the DNA TGTGCCAGCAGTTACCCGGGACAGGCAACTTTCTTT. Translated: CASSYPGQATFF.

V gene TRBV6-5 combines with J gene TRBJ2-1; 9 nucleotides agree with TRBD2. CDR1 is MNHEY and CDR2 is SVGAGI in the germline V gene. This CDR3 comprises 14 residues. Germline trimming cut 5 bases from V and 9 bases from J; bases unmatched to any gene: 8. This chain's CDR3 is CASSRGGAVGEQFF. The CDR3 DNA follows: TGTGCCAGCAGTCGCGGGGGGGCCGTAGGTGAGCAGTTCTTC.

The table lists this clone with a count of one. This rearrangement joins TRBV30 to TRBJ1-6; D is undetermined. The CDR3 has 15 residues. Germline loops: CDR1 GTSNPN, CDR2 SVGIG (reference sequence). The ends were cut back, 5 bases at V and 0 bases at J, with 11 bases in the middle. The CDR3 nucleotides read TGTGCCTGGGGAGAAGCGAGCTCCTATAATTCACCCCTCCACTTT. This translates into CAWGEASSYNSPLHF.